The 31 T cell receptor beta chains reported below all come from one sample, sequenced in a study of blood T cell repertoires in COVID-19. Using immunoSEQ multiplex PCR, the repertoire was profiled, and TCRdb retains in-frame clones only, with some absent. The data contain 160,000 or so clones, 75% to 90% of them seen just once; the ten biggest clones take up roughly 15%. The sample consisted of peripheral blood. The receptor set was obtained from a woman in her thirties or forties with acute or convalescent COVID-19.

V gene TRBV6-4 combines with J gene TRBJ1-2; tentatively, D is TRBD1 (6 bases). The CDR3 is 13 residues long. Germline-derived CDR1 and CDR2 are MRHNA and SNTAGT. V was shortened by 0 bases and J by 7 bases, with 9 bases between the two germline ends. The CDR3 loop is CASSDSAGAGYTF. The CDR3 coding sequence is TGTGCCAGCAGTGACTCGGCAGGGGCTGGCTACACCTTC.

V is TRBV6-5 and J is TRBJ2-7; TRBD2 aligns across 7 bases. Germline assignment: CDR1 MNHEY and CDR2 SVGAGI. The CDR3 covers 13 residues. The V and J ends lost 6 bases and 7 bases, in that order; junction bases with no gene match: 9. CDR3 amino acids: CASSLTSEGEQYF. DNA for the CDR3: TGTGCCAGCAGCCTAACTAGCGAGGGGGAGCAGTACTTC.

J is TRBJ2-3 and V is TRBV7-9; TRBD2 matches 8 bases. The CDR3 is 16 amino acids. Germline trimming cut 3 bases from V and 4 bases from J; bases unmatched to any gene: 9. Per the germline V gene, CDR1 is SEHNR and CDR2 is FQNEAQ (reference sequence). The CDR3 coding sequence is TGTGCCAGCAGCTTCCTATCGGGGGGGAGGGCAGATACGCAGTATTTT. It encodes CASSFLSGGRADTQYF.

Here the CDR3 reads CASSTGGIHQPQHF. CDR3 DNA: TGTGCCAGCAGTACAGGGGGAATCCATCAGCCCCAGCATTTT. The chain carries TRBV6-5 and TRBJ1-5, with 8 bases matching TRBD1. V lost 5 bases and J lost 5; bases outside the gene matches: 5. CDR1 and CDR2 from the germline V gene are MNHEY and SVGAGI. The CDR3 spans 14 residues.

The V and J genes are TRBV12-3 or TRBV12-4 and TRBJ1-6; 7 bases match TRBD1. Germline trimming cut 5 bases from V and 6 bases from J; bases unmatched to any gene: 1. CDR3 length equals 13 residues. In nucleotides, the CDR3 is TGTGCCAGCAGTCGACAGGGTAATTCACCCCTCCACTTT. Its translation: CASSRQGNSPLHF.

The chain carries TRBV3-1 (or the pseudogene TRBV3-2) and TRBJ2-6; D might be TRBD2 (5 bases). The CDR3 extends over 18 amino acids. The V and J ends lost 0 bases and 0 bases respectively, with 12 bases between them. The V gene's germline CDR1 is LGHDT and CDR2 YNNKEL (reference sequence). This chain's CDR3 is CASSQETSGSSGANVLTF. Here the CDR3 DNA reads TGTGCCAGCAGCCAAGAGACGTCGGGGAGCTCTGGGGCCAACGTCCTGACTTTC.

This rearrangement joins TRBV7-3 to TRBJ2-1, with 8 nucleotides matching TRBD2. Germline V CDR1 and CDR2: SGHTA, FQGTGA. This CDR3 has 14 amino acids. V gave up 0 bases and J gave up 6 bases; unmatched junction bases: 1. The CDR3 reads CASSLTRGGNEQFF. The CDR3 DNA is TGTGCCAGCAGCTTAACACGGGGGGGCAATGAGCAGTTCTTC.

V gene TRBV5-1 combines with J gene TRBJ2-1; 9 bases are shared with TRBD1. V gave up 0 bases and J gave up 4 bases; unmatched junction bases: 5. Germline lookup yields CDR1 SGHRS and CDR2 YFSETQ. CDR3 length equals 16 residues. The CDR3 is CASSLGGQGPYNEQFF. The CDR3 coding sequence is TGCGCCAGCAGCTTGGGGGGACAGGGCCCTTACAATGAGCAGTTCTTC.

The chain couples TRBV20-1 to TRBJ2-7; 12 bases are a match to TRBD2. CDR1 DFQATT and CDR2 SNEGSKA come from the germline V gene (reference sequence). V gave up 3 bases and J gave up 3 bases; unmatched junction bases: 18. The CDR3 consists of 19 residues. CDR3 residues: CSASYQASGGAIRSYEQYF. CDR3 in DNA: TGCAGTGCTAGTTATCAGGCTAGCGGGGGGGCTATTCGAAGCTACGAGCAGTACTTC.

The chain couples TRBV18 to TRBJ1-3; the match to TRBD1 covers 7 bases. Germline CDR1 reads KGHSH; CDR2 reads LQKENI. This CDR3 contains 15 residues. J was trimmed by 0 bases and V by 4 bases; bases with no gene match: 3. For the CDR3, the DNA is TGTGCCAGCTCACAAGGGGGCGACTCTGGAAACACCATATATTTT. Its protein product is CASSQGGDSGNTIYF.

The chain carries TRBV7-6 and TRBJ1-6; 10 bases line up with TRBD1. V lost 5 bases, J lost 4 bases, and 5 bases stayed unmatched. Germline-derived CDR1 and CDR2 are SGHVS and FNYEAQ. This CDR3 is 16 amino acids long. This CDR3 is CASSGRDRGYNSPLHF. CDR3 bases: TGTGCCAGCAGCGGCAGGGACAGGGGTTATAATTCACCCCTCCACTTT.

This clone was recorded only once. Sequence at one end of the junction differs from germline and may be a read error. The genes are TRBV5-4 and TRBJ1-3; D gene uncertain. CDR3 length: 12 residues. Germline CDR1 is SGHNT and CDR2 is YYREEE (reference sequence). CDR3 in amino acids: CASSFFGDTIYF. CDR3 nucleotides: TGTGCCAGCAGCTTCTTTGGAGACACCATATATTTT.

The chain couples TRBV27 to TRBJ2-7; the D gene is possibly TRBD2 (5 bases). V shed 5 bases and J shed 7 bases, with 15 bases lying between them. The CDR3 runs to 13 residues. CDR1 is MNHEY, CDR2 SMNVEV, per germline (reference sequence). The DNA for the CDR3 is TGTGCCAGCAGTCCCCGGACTTCGGGAGAGCAGTACTTC. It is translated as CASSPRTSGEQYF.

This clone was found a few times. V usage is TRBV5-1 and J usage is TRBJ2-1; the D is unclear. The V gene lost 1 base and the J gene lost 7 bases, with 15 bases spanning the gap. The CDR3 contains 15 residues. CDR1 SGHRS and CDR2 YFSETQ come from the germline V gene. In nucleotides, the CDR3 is TGCGCCAGCAGCTTGCAAGGAACCGGGTCTAATGAGCAGTTCTTC. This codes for CASSLQGTGSNEQFF.

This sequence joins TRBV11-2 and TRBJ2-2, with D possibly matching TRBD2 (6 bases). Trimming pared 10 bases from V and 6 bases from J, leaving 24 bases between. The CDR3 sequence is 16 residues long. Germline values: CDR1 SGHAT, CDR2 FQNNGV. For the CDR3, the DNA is TGTGCCACTAACGGGACTCGGCAGATTCAATCCGGGGAGCTGTTTTTT. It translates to CATNGTRQIQSGELFF.

The CDR3 here is CASSKYESYEQYF. The CDR3 DNA reads as TGTGCCAGTAGTAAATACGAGAGCTACGAGCAGTACTTC. This chain uses TRBV19 with TRBJ2-7; D gene ambiguous. Germline CDR1 and CDR2: LNHDA and SQIVND (reference sequence). V shed 4 bases and J shed 3 bases, with 10 bases lying between them. The CDR3 consists of 13 residues.

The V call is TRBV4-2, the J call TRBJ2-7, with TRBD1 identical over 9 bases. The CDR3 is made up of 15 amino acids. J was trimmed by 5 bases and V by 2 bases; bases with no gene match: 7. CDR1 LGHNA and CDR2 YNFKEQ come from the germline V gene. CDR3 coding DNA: TGTGCCAGCAGCCAATCAACAGGGGGCAAAAACGAGCAGTACTTC. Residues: CASSQSTGGKNEQYF.

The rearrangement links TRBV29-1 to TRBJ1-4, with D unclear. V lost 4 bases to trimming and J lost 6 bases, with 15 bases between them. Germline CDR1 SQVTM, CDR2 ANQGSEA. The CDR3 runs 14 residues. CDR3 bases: TGCAGCGTTGTGGTTCAGCTCGGGGATGAAAAACTGTTTTTT. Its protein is CSVVVQLGDEKLFF.

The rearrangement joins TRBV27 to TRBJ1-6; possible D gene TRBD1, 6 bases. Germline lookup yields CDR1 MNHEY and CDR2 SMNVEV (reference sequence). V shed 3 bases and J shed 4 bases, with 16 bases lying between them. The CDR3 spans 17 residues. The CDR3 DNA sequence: TGTGCCAGCAGTTTGGCACAGGGCCCGGCTTATAATTCACCCCTCCACTTT. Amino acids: CASSLAQGPAYNSPLHF.

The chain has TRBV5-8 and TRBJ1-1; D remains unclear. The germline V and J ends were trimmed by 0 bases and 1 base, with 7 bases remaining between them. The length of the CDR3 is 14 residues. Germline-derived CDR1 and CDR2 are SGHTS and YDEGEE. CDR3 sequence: CASSLDWANTEAFF. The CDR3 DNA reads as TGTGCCAGCAGCTTGGACTGGGCGAACACTGAAGCTTTCTTT.

The CDR3 region is CASRLAGGTDTQYF. For the CDR3, the DNA is TGTGCCAGCAGGCTTGCGGGGGGGACAGATACGCAGTATTTT. The chain employs TRBV3-1 (or the pseudogene TRBV3-2) and TRBJ2-3; 9 bases are shared with TRBD2. J lost 3 bases, V lost 6 bases, and 4 bases had no gene match. The CDR3 consists of 14 residues. Germline V CDR1 and CDR2: LGHDT, YNNKEL (reference sequence).

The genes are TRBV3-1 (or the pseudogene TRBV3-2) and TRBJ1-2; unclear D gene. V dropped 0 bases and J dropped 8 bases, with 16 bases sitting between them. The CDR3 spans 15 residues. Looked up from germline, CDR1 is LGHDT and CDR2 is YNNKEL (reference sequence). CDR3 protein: CASSQDFRSGNGYTF. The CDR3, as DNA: TGTGCCAGCAGCCAAGACTTCCGTTCGGGGAACGGCTACACCTTC.

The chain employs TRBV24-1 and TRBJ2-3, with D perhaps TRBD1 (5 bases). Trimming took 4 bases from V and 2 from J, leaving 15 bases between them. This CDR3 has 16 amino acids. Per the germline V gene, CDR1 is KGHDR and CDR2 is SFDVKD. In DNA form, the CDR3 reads TGTGCCACCAGTGACCGAAGGGGTAGAGTCACAGATACGCAGTATTTT. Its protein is CATSDRRGRVTDTQYF.

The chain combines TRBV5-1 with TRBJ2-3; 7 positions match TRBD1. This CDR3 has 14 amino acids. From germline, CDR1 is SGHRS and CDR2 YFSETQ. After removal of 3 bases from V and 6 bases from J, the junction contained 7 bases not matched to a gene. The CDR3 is CASSSTGASDTQYF. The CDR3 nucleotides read TGCGCCAGCAGCTCTACAGGGGCATCGGATACGCAGTATTTT.

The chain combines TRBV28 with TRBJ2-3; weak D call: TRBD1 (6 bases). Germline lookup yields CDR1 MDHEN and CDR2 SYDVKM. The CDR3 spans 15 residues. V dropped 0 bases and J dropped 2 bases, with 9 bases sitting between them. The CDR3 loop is CASSLWDRYTDTQYF. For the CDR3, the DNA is TGTGCCAGCAGTTTATGGGACAGATACACAGATACGCAGTATTTT.

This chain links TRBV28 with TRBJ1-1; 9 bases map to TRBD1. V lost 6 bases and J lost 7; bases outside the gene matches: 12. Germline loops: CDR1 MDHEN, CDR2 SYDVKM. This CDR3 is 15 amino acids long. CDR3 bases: TGTGCCAGCAGCCCCGCCGGGACAGGGTATCTTGAAGCTTTCTTT. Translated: CASSPAGTGYLEAFF.

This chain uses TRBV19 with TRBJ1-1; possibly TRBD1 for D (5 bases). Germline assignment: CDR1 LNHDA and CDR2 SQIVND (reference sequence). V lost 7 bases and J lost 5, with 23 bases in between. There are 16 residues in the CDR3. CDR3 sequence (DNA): TGTGCCAGTACTACTTTCGGGGGTGGGGGAAGAACTGAAGCTTTCTTT. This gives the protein CASTTFGGGGRTEAFF.

CDR3: CASKSGLGTDTQYF. CDR3 nucleotide sequence: TGTGCCAGCAAATCGGGACTCGGCACAGATACGCAGTATTTT. This chain joins TRBV6-5 and TRBJ2-3, with D possibly TRBD2 on 6 matching bases. The CDR3 is made up of 14 amino acids. V was clipped by 7 bases and J by 1 base, with 12 bases between them. Germline assignment: CDR1 MNHEY and CDR2 SVGAGI.

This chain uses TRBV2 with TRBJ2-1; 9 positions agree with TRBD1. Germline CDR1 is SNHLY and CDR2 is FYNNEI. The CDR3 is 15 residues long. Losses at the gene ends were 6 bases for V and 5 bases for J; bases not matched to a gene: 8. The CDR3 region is CASRDRGFLNNEQFF. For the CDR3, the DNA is TGTGCCAGCAGGGACAGGGGTTTTCTCAACAATGAGCAGTTCTTC.

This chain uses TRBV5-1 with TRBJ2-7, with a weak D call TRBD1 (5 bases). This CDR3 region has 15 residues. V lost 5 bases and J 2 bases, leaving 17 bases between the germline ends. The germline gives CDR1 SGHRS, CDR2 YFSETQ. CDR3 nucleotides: TGCGCCAGCAGTCGATTCACAGGAACAACCTACGAGCAGTACTTC. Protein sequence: CASSRFTGTTYEQYF.

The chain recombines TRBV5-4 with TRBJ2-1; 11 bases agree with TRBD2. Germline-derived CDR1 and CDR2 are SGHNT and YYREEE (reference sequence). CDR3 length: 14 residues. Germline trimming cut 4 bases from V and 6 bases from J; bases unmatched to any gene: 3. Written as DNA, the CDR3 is TGTGCCAGCAGCGGGACTAGCGGACCCAATGAGCAGTTCTTC. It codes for CASSGTSGPNEQFF.